This T cell receptor beta chain was documented in a study of cytomegalovirus exposure and HLA in healthy donors. Findings of the study overall: In a later analysis, a missense DCLRE1C variant was linked to TCR beta V- and J-gene trimming.

The donors comprised healthy bone marrow donors. This clone was counted between two and nine times. Its antigen is undetermined. The V and J ends lost 4 bases and 3 bases respectively, with 8 bases between them. The germline V gene encodes CDR1 SGHRS and CDR2 YFSETQ. The CDR3 is 12 amino acids. The PCR had 60 Vbeta and 13 Jbeta primers. TCRdb keeps only in-frame clones here, not all; method: immunoSEQ multiplex PCR. The table includes 85,000 to 120,000 clones, 60% to 80% detected once. This sequence joins TRBV5-1 and TRBJ2-7, with a possible D match to TRBD1 (6 bases). The sequence was collected from a female donor in good health and CMV-seronegative. Input material: PBMCs. This CDR3 reads CASSRDNYEQYF. CDR3 bases: TGCGCCAGCAGCAGGGACAACTACGAGCAGTACTTC. Together with reference TRBV5-1 and TRBJ2-7, the CDR3 gives the full variable domain: KAGVTQTPRYLIKTRGQQVTLSCSPISGHRSVSWYQQTPGQGLQFLFEYFSETQRNKGNFPGRFSGRQFSNSRSEMNVSTLELGDSALYLCASSRDNYEQYFGPGTRLTVT.